One and the same sample provided the 2 T cell receptor beta chains below, sequenced in a study of shared clonotypes between healthy human individuals. Using immunoSEQ multiplex PCR, the repertoire was profiled, and TCRdb retains in-frame clones only, with some absent. This table has roughly 2 million clones, about 94% appearing once. The material sequenced was naive CD4+ T cells sorted from blood. Subset defined: CD45RA+ positively selected. The receptors were gathered from a young man in good health.

The chain recombines TRBV11-2 with TRBJ2-7; the D gene is possibly TRBD2 (5 bases). Germline CDR1 reads SGHAT; CDR2 reads FQNNGV. The CDR3 totals 15 residues. Between the trimmed V and J ends, which lost 5 bases and 6 bases, there was a span of 20 bases. Here the CDR3 reads CASSPPGKSLREQYF. Here the CDR3 DNA reads TGTGCCAGCAGCCCTCCCGGGAAGTCTCTCCGCGAGCAGTACTTC.

The CDR3 spells CAIGRGGDTQYF. CDR3 nucleotide sequence: TGTGCCATCGGGAGAGGGGGAGATACGCAGTATTTT. The gene calls are TRBV10-3 and TRBJ2-3, with D possibly TRBD1 on 6 matching bases. Between the trimmed V and J ends, which lost 8 bases and 5 bases, there was a span of 11 bases. Germline CDR1 ENHRY, CDR2 SYGVKD. The CDR3 is 12 residues long.